This T cell receptor beta chain was captured by sequencing in a study of PD-1 blockade in classical Hodgkin lymphoma. General observations from the study: Relapsed/refractory patients reportedly had the lowest baseline TCR diversity, below newly diagnosed patients, who were below healthy donors.

Clones were sequenced by immunoSEQ multiplex PCR, and TCRdb holds only the in-frame ones, with some missing. The sample has more than 15,000 clones, around 93% seen once. The time point: newly diagnosed, previously untreated cHL patient sample. Thawed PBMCs underwent magnetic negative selection to yield purified CD4+ T cells. A single count supports this clone. Its cognate antigen is unknown. Germline-derived CDR1 and CDR2 are SGHRS and YFSETQ. Trimming took off 3 bases at V and 4 bases at J, with 7 bases between the two ends. This CDR3 comprises 13 residues. This sequence originates from a human donor with classical Hodgkin lymphoma. The chain carries TRBV5-1 and TRBJ2-2, with D unresolved. The sample comprised CD4+ T cells from blood. The CDR3 region has the DNA TGCGCCAGCAGCTCTGGTCCCACCGGGGAGCTGTTTTTT. The encoded protein is CASSSGPTGELFF.